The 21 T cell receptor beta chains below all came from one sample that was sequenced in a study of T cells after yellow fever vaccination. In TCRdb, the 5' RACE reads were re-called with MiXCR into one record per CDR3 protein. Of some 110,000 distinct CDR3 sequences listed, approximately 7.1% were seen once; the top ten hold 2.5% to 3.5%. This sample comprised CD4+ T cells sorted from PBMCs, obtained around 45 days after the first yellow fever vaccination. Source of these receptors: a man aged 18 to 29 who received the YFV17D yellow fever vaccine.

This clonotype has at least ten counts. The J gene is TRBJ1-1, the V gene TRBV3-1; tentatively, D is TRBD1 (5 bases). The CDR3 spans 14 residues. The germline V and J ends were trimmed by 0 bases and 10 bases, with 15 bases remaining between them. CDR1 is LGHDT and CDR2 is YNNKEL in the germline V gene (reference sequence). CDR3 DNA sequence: TGTGCCAGCAGCCAAGATTCAGGGAACTTTGCAGCTTTCTTT. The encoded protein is CASSQDSGNFAAFF.

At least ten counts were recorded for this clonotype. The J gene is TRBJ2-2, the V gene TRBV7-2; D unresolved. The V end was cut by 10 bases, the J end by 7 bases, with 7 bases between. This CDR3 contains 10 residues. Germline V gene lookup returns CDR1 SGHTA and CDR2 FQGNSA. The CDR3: CAIGYGELFF. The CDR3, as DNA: TGTGCCATCGGATACGGGGAGCTGTTTTTT.

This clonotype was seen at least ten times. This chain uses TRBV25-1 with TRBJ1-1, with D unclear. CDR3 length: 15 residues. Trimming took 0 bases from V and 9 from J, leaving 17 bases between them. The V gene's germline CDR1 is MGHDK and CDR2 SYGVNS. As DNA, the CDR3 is TGTGCCAGCAGTGAATATGAGCCAGGCGGCGTGAAAGCTTTCTTT. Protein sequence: CASSEYEPGGVKAFF. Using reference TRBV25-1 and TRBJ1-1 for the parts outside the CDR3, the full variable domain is EADIYQTPRYLVIGTGKKITLECSQTMGHDKMYWYQQDPGMELHLIHYSYGVNSTEKGDLSSESTVSRIRTEHFPLTLESARPSHTSQYLCASSEYEPGGVKAFFGQGTRLTVV.

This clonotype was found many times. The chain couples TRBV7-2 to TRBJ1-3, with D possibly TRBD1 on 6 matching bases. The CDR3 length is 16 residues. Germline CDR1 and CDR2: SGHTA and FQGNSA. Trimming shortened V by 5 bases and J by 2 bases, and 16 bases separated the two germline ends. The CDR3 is CASSINTGSPGNTIYF. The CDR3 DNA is TGTGCCAGCAGCATAAACACAGGGAGCCCTGGAAACACCATATATTTT.

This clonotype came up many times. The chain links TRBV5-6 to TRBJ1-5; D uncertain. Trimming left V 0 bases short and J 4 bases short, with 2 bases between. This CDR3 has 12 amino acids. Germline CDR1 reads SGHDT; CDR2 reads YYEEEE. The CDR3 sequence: CASSLVNQPQHF. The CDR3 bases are TGTGCCAGCAGCTTGGTAAATCAGCCCCAGCATTTT.

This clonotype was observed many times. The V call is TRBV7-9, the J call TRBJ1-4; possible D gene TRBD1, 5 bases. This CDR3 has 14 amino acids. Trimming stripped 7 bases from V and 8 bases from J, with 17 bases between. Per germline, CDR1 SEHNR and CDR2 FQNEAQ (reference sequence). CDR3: CASTGRGNWEKLFF. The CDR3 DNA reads TGTGCCAGCACTGGGCGGGGGAATTGGGAAAAACTGTTTTTT.

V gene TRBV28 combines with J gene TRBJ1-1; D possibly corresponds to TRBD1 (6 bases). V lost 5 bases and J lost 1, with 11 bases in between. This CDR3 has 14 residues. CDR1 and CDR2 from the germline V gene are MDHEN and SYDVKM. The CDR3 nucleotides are TGTGCCAGCAGTCGGGACACGACGAACACTGAAGCTTTCTTT. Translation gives CASSRDTTNTEAFF. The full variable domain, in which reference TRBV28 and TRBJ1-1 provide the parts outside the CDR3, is DVKVTQSSRYLVKRTGEKVFLECVQDMDHENMFWYRQDPGLGLRLIYFSYDVKMKEKGDIPEGYSVSREKKERFSLILESASTNQTSMYLCASSRDTTNTEAFFGQGTRLTVV.

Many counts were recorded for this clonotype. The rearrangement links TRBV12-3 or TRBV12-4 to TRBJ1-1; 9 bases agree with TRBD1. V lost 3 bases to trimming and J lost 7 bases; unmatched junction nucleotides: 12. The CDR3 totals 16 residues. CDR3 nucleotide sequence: TGTGCCAGCAGTTTTAGAGACAGGGGGGGAAAGAGTGAAGCTTTCTTT. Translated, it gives CASSFRDRGGKSEAFF.

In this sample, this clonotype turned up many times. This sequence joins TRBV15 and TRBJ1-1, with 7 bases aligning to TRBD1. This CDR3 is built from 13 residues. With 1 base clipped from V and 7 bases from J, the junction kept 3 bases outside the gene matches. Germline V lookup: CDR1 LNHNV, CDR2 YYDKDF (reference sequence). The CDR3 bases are TGTGCCACCAGCAGAGGGAACAGGGGTGAAGCTTTCTTT. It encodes CATSRGNRGEAFF. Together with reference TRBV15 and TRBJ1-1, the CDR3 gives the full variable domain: DAMVIQNPRYQVTQFGKPVTLSCSQTLNHNVMYWYQQKSSQAPKLLFHYYDKDFNNEADTPDNFQSRRPNTSFCFLDIRSPGLGDTAMYLCATSRGNRGEAFFGQGTRLTVV.

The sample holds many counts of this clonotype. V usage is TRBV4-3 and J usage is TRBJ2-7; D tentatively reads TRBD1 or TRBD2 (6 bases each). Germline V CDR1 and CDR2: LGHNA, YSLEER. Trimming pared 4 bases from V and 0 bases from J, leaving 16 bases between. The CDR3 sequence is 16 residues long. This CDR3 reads CASSRNVGGSSYEQYF. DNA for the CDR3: TGCGCCAGCAGCCGCAATGTAGGGGGGAGCTCCTACGAGCAGTACTTC.

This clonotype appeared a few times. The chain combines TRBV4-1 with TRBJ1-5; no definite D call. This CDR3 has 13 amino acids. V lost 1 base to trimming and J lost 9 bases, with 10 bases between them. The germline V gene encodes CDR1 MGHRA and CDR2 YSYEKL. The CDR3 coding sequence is TGCGCCAGCAGCCAAGCCCTTGGCGGGCCCCAGCATTTT. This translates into CASSQALGGPQHF.

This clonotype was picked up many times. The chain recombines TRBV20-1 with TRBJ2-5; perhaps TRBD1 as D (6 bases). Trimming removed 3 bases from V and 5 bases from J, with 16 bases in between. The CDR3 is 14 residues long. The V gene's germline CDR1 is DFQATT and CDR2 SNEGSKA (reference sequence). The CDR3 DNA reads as TGCAGTGCTAGTGAGCTAGGGGGTGCGGAGACCCAGTACTTC. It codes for CSASELGGAETQYF.

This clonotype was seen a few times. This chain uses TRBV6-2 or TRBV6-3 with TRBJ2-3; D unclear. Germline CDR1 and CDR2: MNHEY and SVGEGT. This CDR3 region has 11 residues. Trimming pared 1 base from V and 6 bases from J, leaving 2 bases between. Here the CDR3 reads CASSYFDTQYF. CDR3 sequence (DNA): TGTGCCAGCAGTTACTTCGATACGCAGTATTTT.

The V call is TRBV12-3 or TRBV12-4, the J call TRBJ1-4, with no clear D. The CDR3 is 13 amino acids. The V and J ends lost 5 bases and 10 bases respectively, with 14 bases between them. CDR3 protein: CASSATSGLKLFF. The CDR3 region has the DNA TGTGCCAGCAGTGCCACCTCTGGATTAAAACTGTTTTTT.

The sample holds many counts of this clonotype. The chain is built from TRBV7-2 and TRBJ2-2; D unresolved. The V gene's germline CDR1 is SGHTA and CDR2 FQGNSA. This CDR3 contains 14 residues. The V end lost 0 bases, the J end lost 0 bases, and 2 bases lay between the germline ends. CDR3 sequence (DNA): TGTGCCAGCAGCTTAGCACCGAACACCGGGGAGCTGTTTTTT. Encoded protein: CASSLAPNTGELFF.

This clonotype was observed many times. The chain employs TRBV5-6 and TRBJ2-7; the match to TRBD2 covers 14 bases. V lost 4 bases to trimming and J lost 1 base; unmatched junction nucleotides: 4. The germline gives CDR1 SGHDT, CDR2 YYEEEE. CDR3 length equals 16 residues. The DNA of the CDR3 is TGTGCCAGCAGCAGGACTAGCGGGGGGATGTCCTACGAGCAGTACGTC. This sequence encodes CASSRTSGGMSYEQYV.

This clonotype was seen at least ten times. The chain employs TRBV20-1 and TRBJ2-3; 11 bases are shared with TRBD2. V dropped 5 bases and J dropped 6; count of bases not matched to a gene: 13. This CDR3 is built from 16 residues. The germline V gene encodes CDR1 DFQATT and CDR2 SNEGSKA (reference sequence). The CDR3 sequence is CSAPQLAGAYGDTQYF. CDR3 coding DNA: TGCAGTGCTCCCCAACTAGCGGGGGCGTACGGGGATACGCAGTATTTT.

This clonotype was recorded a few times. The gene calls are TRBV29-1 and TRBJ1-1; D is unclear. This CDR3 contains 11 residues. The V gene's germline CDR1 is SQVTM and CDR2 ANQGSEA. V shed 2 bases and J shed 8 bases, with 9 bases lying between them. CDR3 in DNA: TGCAGCGTTGAATATACGACAGAAGCTTTCTTT. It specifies CSVEYTTEAFF.

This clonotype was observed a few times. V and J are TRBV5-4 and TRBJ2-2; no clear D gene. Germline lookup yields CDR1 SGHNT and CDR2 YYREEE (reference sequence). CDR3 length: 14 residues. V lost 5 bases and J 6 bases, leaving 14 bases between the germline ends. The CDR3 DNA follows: TGTGCCAGCAGTCTAGACCAGGCGTCCGGGGAGCTGTTTTTT. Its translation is CASSLDQASGELFF.

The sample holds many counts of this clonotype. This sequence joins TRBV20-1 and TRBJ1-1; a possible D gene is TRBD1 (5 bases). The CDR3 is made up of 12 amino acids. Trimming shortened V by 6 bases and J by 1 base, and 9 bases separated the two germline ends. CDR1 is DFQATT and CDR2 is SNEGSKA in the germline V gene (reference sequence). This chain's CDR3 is CSAIQGNTEAFF. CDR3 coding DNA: TGCAGTGCCATTCAGGGGAACACTGAAGCTTTCTTT.

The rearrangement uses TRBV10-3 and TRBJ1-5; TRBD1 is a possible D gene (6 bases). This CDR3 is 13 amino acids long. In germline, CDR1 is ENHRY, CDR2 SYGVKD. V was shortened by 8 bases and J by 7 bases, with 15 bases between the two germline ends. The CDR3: CAIQQGVRQPQHF. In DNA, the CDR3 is TGTGCCATCCAACAGGGAGTTCGGCAGCCCCAGCATTTT.